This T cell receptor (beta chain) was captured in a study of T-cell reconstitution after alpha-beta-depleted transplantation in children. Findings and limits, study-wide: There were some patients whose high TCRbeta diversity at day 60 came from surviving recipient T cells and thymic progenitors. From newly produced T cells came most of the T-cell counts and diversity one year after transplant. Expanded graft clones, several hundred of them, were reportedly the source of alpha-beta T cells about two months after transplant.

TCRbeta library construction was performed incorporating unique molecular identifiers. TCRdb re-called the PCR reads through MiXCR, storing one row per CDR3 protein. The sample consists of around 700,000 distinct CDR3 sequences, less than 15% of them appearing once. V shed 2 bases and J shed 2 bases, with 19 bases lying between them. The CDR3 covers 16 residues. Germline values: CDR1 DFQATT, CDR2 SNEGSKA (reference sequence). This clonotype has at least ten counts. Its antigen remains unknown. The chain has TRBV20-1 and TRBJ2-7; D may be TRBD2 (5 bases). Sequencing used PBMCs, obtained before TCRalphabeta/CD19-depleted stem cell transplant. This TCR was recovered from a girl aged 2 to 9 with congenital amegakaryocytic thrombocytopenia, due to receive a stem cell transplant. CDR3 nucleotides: TGCAGTGCTAGACCGGGCGTAGGGCGGGTAGCCTACGAGCAGTACTTC. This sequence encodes CSARPGVGRVAYEQYF.